The entry below describes one TCR beta chain. Specified time point: pre-treatment baseline. Sampling occurred pretreatment (T0) and at week 3 (W3), after cycle one of checkpoint blockade. Patients had no prior systemic cancer treatment, immunosuppressants or other active cancers. The data were obtained in a study of blood T cell dynamics during melanoma immunotherapy. About the research overall: Standard first-line treatment here was pembrolizumab or nivolumab plus ipilimumab in metastatic melanoma.

Each bulk PBMC sample had approximately 350 ng DNA loaded. Some clones are missing from TCRdb's copy, which holds only in-frame ones; the method was immunoSEQ multiplex PCR. The sample contains about 9,600 clones, less than 90% of which appear only once. Trimming left V 3 bases short and J 5 bases short, with 20 bases between. The CDR3 runs 17 residues. Germline values: CDR1 LNHDA, CDR2 SQIVND (reference sequence). The clonotype was recovered from a human donor with melanoma. V is TRBV19 and J is TRBJ1-5, with TRBD1 as a possible D gene (6 bases). The sample here was blood, taken from a patient treated with checkpoint blockade. Written as DNA, the CDR3 is TGTGCCAGTAGTATGGGCCACTTTTGGACAGCAGATCAGCCCCAGCATTTT. Translation gives CASSMGHFWTADQPQHF.